Following are 11 T cell receptor beta chains from one sample sequenced in a study of T cells in narcolepsy. Here immunoSEQ multiplex PCR was the method, and the copy in TCRdb shows in-frame clones only, minus some. The table lists fewer than 40,000 clones, around four fifths of them singletons. Sequencing input: memory (CD45RA-) CD4+ T cells from blood. The receptors stem from a human donor in good health.

J is TRBJ1-1 and V is TRBV4-3, with 7 bases matching TRBD1. CDR3 length: 15 amino acids. V shed 1 base, J shed 3 bases, and the junction held 5 bases outside the gene matches. Germline V gives CDR1 LGHNA, CDR2 YSLEER. CDR3 nucleotides: TGCGCCAGCAGCCAAGTTACGACAGGGTACACTGAAGCTTTCTTT. Residues: CASSQVTTGYTEAFF.

J is TRBJ1-6 and V is TRBV9; the D is unclear. CDR1 and CDR2 (germline): SGDLS, YYNGEE. Trimming shortened V by 4 bases and J by 5 bases, and 13 bases separated the two germline ends. The CDR3 is 15 residues long. DNA for the CDR3: TGTGCCAGCAGCCCTGACATCCTTAATAATTCACCCCTCCACTTT. It codes for CASSPDILNNSPLHF.

CDR3 sequence reads: CAWSKQGARHANVLTF. The CDR3, as DNA: TGTGCCTGGAGTAAGCAAGGGGCCAGACACGCCAACGTCCTGACTTTC. The rearrangement links TRBV30 to TRBJ2-6; possibly TRBD1 for D (5 bases). The germline V and J ends were trimmed by 2 bases and 7 bases, with 18 bases remaining between them. CDR3 length: 16 amino acids. Germline assignment: CDR1 GTSNPN and CDR2 SVGIG (reference sequence).

V is TRBV5-1 and J is TRBJ1-1; 9 bases agree with TRBD1. CDR1 SGHRS and CDR2 YFSETQ come from the germline V gene. The CDR3 is 15 amino acids. Losses at the gene ends were 3 bases for V and 6 bases for J; bases not matched to a gene: 9. The CDR3 bases are TGCGCCAGCAGCTCTGGACAGGGGAAACAATCTGAAGCTTTCTTT. Translation: CASSSGQGKQSEAFF.

This chain connects TRBV2 to TRBJ1-4, with D perhaps matching TRBD1 (5 bases). This CDR3 is 15 amino acids long. V was clipped by 6 bases and J by 4 bases, with 15 bases between them. In germline, CDR1 is SNHLY, CDR2 FYNNEI. In DNA, the CDR3 is TGTGCCAGCAGGAAAAACGTACAGGTTAATGAAAAACTGTTTTTT. Its translation: CASRKNVQVNEKLFF.

This clone was detected once. This sequence joins TRBV4-1 and TRBJ1-3; D perhaps matches TRBD1 (6 bases). This CDR3 comprises 18 residues. Trimming removed 1 base at V and 2 bases at J, with 18 bases between. Germline V gene lookup returns CDR1 MGHRA and CDR2 YSYEKL. CDR3 sequence: CASSQGPVGGLPGNTIYF. CDR3 nucleotides: TGCGCCAGCAGCCAAGGCCCGGTCGGGGGGCTGCCTGGAAACACCATATATTTT.

The chain uses TRBV7-2 and TRBJ2-7; 12 positions match TRBD2. The CDR3 covers 18 residues. V lost 3 bases to trimming and J lost 0 bases; unmatched junction nucleotides: 9. The germline V gene has CDR1 SGHTA and CDR2 FQGNSA. CDR3 loop: CASSFQTSGGAFSYEQYF. The CDR3 DNA sequence: TGTGCCAGCAGCTTCCAGACTAGCGGGGGTGCCTTCTCCTACGAGCAGTACTTC.

This clone is medium-sized (0.01 to 0.1%) by share. The chain links TRBV6-6 to TRBJ1-5; no definite D call. CDR1 is MNHNY and CDR2 is SVGAGI in the germline V gene (reference sequence). The CDR3 runs 12 residues. Trimming removed 7 bases at V and 3 bases at J, with 7 bases between. The CDR3 coding sequence is TGTGCCAGCACGCACCTCAATCAGCCCCAGCATTTT. This sequence encodes CASTHLNQPQHF.

J is TRBJ1-1 and V is TRBV14, with 8 bases identical to TRBD1. V gave up 6 bases and J gave up 7 bases; unmatched junction bases: 7. This CDR3 has 13 residues. The germline CDR1 and CDR2 sequences are SGHDN and FVKESK. Here the CDR3 DNA reads TGTGCCAGCAGAGATATGGGGACAGGTGAAGCTTTCTTT. Translated: CASRDMGTGEAFF.

The CDR3 is CASSSRWPGGLYGYTF. The DNA for the CDR3 is TGTGCCAGCAGCTCCCGATGGCCAGGGGGACTCTATGGCTACACCTTC. The chain links TRBV11-2 to TRBJ1-2; 7 nucleotides align to TRBD1. Looked up from germline, CDR1 is SGHAT and CDR2 is FQNNGV. This CDR3 has 16 amino acids. V was clipped by 4 bases and J by 4 bases; unmatched bases: 12.

The chain carries TRBV25-1 and TRBJ1-2; 9 bases match TRBD1. CDR3 length: 13 amino acids. V lost 6 bases and J lost 7; bases outside the gene matches: 6. From germline, CDR1 is MGHDK and CDR2 SYGVNS. CDR3 residues: CASSIGQGFGYTF. The CDR3 DNA is TGTGCCAGCAGCATCGGACAGGGGTTTGGCTACACCTTC.